This TCR beta chain was identified in a study of monozygotic twins with cystic fibrosis. The length of the CDR3 is 14 residues. From germline, CDR1 is KGHSH and CDR2 LQKENI. V dropped 3 bases and J dropped 1 base, with 9 bases sitting between them. This table comes from immunoSEQ multiplex PCR, and its TCRdb copy is limited to in-frame clones, with some not included. The sample records 39,000 or so clones, about 93% being singletons. On this clone itself: The antigen is unknown.

Study-wide results and limits: Co-twins had the most similar V usage for 13 of 16 pairs, J for 8. The repertoire was suggested to be naive-dominated, clonality median about 0.0094.

Sequenced: blood. The receptor comes from a boy aged 2 to 10 with cystic fibrosis. The V call is TRBV18, the J call TRBJ1-1; D remains unclear. The CDR3 DNA reads TGTGCCAGCTCACCGGGCTCTCCGAACACTGAAGCTTTCTTT. Encoded protein: CASSPGSPNTEAFF.